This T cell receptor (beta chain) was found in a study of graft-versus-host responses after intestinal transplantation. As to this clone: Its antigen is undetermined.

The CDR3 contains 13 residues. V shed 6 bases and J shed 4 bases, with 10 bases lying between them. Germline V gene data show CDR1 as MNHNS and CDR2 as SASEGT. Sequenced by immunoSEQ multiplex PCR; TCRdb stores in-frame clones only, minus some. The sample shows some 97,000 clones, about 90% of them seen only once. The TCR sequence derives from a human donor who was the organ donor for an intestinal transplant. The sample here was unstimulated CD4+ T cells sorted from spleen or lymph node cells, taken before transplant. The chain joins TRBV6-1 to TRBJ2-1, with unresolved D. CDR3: CASRDQFYNEQFF. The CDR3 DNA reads TGTGCCAGCAGGGACCAGTTTTACAATGAGCAGTTCTTC.